This T cell receptor beta chain was sequenced for a study of T cell repertoires in cytomegalovirus infection. For the study at large: Matching HLA type, along with CMV infection, was indicated by public TCR beta signatures.

TCRdb independently ran MiXCR on the reads; one entry per CDR3 protein. The table shows 700,000 to 850,000 distinct CDR3 sequences, with 30% to 35% occurring only once. This clonotype was picked up many times. The target antigen is unknown. Study-level points and caveats: HLA-C-restricted TCR beta clonotypes specific for CMV led the ex vivo response. Summed public TCR beta family frequency identified CMV carriers bearing the relevant HLA.

This specimen was cultured CD8+ T cells from PBMCs, taken from culture after CMV antigen stimulation. The sequence was obtained from a human donor in good health (CMV status not recorded). Some clones in this sample may be carry-over from other donors' samples.

CDR3 region: CASSILAKADTQYF. CDR3 nucleotide sequence: TGTGCCAGCAGCATTCTAGCGAAGGCAGATACGCAGTATTTT. V usage is TRBV7-8 and J usage is TRBJ2-3, with D possibly being TRBD2 (6 bases). V was clipped by 5 bases and J by 4 bases, with 13 bases between them. The CDR3 runs to 14 residues. In germline, CDR1 is SGHVS, CDR2 FQNEAQ.